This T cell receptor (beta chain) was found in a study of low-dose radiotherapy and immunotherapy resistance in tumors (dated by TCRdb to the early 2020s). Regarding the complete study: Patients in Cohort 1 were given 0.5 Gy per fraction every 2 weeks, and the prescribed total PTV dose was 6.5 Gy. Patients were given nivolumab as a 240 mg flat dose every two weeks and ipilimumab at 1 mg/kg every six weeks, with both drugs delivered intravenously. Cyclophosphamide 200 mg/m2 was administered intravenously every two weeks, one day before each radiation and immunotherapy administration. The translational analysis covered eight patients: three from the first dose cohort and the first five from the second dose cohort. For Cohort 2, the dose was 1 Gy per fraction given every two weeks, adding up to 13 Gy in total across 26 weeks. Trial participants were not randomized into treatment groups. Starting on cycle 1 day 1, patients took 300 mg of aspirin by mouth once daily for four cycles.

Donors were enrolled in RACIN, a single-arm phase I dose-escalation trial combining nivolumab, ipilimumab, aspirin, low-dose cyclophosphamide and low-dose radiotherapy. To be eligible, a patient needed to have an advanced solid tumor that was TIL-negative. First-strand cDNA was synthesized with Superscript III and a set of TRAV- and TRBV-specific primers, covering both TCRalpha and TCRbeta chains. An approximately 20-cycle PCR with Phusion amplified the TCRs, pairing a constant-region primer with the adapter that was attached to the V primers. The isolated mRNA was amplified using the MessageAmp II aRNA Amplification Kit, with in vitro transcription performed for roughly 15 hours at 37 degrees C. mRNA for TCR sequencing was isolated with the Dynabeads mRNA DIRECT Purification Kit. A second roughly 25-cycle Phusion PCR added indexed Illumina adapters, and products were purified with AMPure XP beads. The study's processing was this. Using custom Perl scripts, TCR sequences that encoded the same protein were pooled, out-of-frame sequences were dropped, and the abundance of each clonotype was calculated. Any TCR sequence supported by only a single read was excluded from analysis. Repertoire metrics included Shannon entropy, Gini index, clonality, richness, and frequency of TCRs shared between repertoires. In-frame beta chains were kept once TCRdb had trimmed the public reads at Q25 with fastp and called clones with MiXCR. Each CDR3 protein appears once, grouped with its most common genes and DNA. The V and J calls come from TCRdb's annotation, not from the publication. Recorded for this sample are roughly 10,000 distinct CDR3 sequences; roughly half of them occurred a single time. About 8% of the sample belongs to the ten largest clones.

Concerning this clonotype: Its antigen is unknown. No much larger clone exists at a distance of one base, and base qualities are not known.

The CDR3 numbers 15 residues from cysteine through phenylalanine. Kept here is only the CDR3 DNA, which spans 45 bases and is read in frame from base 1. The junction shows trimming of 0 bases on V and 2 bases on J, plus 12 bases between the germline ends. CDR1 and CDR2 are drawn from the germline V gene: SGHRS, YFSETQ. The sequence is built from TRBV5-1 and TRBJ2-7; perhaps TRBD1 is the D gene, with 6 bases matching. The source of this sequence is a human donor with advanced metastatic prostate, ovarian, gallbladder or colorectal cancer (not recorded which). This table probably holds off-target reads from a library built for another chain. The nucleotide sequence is TGCGCCAGCAGCTTGGGCTACAGGGCCGCCTACGAGCAGTACTTC. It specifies CASSLGYRAAYEQYF.